This T cell receptor (beta chain) was identified in a study of OX40 agonist ivuxolimab in advanced cancers. Study-level background: Ivuxolimab doses were 0.01, 0.1, 0.3, 1.5, 3 or 10 mg/kg every 2 weeks. Partial responses were achieved by three patients: one hepatocellular carcinoma, two cutaneous melanoma. The study's findings and limits: At 0.1 to 3.0 mg/kg, CD4+ and CD8+ blood T cells expanded clonally by week 6.

Concerning this clone itself: The antigen is unknown.

Assay used: immunoSEQ multiplex PCR; TCRdb lists only in-frame clones, some missing. The sample consists of around 80,000 clones, roughly 86% of them appearing once. Germline lookup yields CDR1 SGHTA and CDR2 FQGNSA. This CDR3 has 15 amino acids. Deletions cut 1 base from V and 5 bases from J, with 13 bases between. The chain recombines TRBV7-2 with TRBJ2-3; the D gene could be TRBD1 or TRBD2 (5 bases each). The receptor comes from an adult with an advanced solid tumor such as melanoma, head and neck, liver or kidney cancer. This sample comprised CD4+ or CD8+ T cells sorted from blood, obtained in a trial of the OX40 agonist ivuxolimab. The CDR3 DNA is TGTGCCAGCAGCTTAGACCAGGGCGGGCAAGATACGCAGTATTTT. Translation gives CASSLDQGGQDTQYF. Combining the CDR3 with reference TRBV7-2 and TRBJ2-3 gives the whole variable domain GAGVSQSPSNKVTEKGKDVELRCDPISGHTALYWYRQSLGQGLEFLIYFQGNSAPDKSGLPSDRFSAERTGGSVSTLTIQRTQQEDSAVYLCASSLDQGGQDTQYFGPGTRLTVL.